These 24 T cell receptor beta chains share one sample of origin, sequenced in a study of T cell responses to AZD1222 COVID-19 vaccine. The assay was immunoSEQ multiplex PCR, and TCRdb's table has in-frame clones only and misses some. The data hold around 150,000 clones, with about 89% observed a single time. This sample comprised peripheral blood, obtained 28 days after the second dose of the MenACWY control vaccine. Every receptor here comes from an adult who received the MenACWY meningococcal vaccine as a control.

This clone appeared a single time. This CDR3 reads CASTPGDRDYGYTF. DNA of the CDR3: TGTGCCAGTACCCCCGGGGACAGGGACTATGGCTACACCTTC. The genes are TRBV19 and TRBJ1-2; 9 positions match TRBD1. The ends lost 7 bases at V and 3 bases at J; junction bases unmatched: 6. The CDR3 has 14 amino acids. The germline CDR1 and CDR2 sequences are LNHDA and SQIVND (reference sequence). Full variable domain (remainder filled in from reference TRBV19 and TRBJ1-2): DGGITQSPKYLFRKEGQNVTLSCEQNLNHDAMYWYRQDPGQGLRLIYYSQIVNDFQKGDIAEGYSVSREKKESFPLTVTSAQKNPTAFYLCASTPGDRDYGYTFGSGTRLTVV.

This chain connects TRBV6-5 to TRBJ2-7; no reliable D call. CDR3 length: 15 amino acids. Germline values: CDR1 MNHEY, CDR2 SVGAGI. Trimming removed 2 bases at V and 7 bases at J, with 18 bases between. CDR3 loop: CASSYSQATSGEQYF. The CDR3 nucleotides read TGTGCCAGCAGTTACAGTCAGGCGACCTCCGGGGAGCAGTACTTC.

The chain links TRBV6-2 or TRBV6-3 to TRBJ1-6; TRBD1 is a possible D gene (6 bases). CDR1 and CDR2 (germline): MNHEY, SVGEGT. The CDR3 spans 15 residues. V lost 6 bases, J lost 9 bases, and 18 bases lay in between. The CDR3 bases are TGTGCCAGCAGCCATCCAGGGGACGGAGGTTCACCCCTCCACTTT. This encodes CASSHPGDGGSPLHF.

The V call is TRBV29-1, the J call TRBJ1-3; D not resolved. Looked up from germline, CDR1 is SQVTM and CDR2 is ANQGSEA. This CDR3 is built from 13 residues. The V end lost 2 bases, the J end lost 2 bases, and 7 bases lay between the germline ends. The CDR3 loop is CSVERETGNTIYF. For the CDR3, the DNA is TGCAGCGTTGAAAGGGAAACTGGAAACACCATATATTTT.

CDR3 DNA: TGTGCCAGCAGCCCCAGCGCCGGGGGCTACACCTTC. Amino acid sequence: CASSPSAGGYTF. The rearrangement uses TRBV9 and TRBJ1-2, with D uncertain. Germline V lookup: CDR1 SGDLS, CDR2 YYNGEE. Deletions cut 4 bases from V and 8 bases from J, with 12 bases between. This CDR3 is 12 amino acids long. Variable domain in full (rest from reference TRBV9 and TRBJ1-2): DSGVTQTPKHLITATGQRVTLRCSPRSGDLSVYWYQQSLDQGLQFLIQYYNGEERAKGNILERFSAQQFPDLHSELNLSSLELGDSALYFCASSPSAGGYTFGSGTRLTVV.

The CDR3 loop reads CASSPAKVNYGYTF. The CDR3 region has the DNA TGTGCCAGCTCACCCGCTAAAGTTAACTATGGCTACACCTTC. J is TRBJ1-2 and V is TRBV18; D remains unclear. Per the germline V gene, CDR1 is KGHSH and CDR2 is LQKENI. The CDR3 spans 14 residues. V dropped 3 bases and J dropped 1 base, with 9 bases sitting between them.

The chain is built from TRBV18 and TRBJ1-5, with D unresolved. The germline CDR1 and CDR2 sequences are KGHSH and LQKENI. This CDR3 has 13 residues. The V end was cut by 5 bases, the J end by 4 bases, with 9 bases between. Here the CDR3 reads CASSNDGNQPQHF. The DNA of the CDR3 is TGTGCCAGCTCAAACGACGGTAATCAGCCCCAGCATTTT.

The rearrangement joins TRBV6-2 or TRBV6-3 to TRBJ2-1; tentatively, D is TRBD2 (5 bases). The CDR3 consists of 15 residues. V lost 2 bases and J lost 5, with 13 bases in between. The germline CDR1 and CDR2 sequences are MNHEY and SVGEGT. In DNA, the CDR3 is TGTGCCAGCAGTTACGGAGGCCTAGCTAACAATGAGCAGTTCTTC. Translating it yields CASSYGGLANNEQFF.

The rearrangement links TRBV6-5 to TRBJ2-7, with D possibly being TRBD1 (6 bases). Trimming took off 0 bases at V and 5 bases at J, with 17 bases between the two ends. Looked up from germline, CDR1 is MNHEY and CDR2 is SVGAGI. There are 16 residues in the CDR3. This CDR3 is CASSYSSARDINEQYF. For the CDR3, the DNA is TGTGCCAGCAGTTACTCGAGTGCCAGGGACATCAACGAGCAGTACTTC.

This clone was picked up one time. The chain joins TRBV27 to TRBJ1-6; unclear D gene. Trimming cost V 5 bases and J 5 bases, with 7 bases left between them. From germline, CDR1 is MNHEY and CDR2 SMNVEV (reference sequence). The CDR3 is 13 residues long. The CDR3 DNA follows: TGTGCCAGCAGTCTTTGGGATAATTCACCCCTCCACTTT. Protein sequence: CASSLWDNSPLHF.

The sample holds a few counts of this clone. The rearrangement uses TRBV2 and TRBJ2-2; 12 bases align to TRBD1. V lost 5 bases to trimming and J lost 7 bases; unmatched junction nucleotides: 5. The CDR3 covers 15 residues. Germline CDR1 is SNHLY and CDR2 is FYNNEI. As DNA, the CDR3 is TGTGCCAGCAGTAAAGGGACAGGGGGCGTCGGGGAGCTGTTTTTT. Its translation is CASSKGTGGVGELFF.

This clone appeared many times. V gene TRBV13 combines with J gene TRBJ1-5; maybe TRBD1 (5 bases). The CDR3 runs to 15 residues. The germline V gene encodes CDR1 PRHDT and CDR2 FYEKMQ (reference sequence). V lost 3 bases and J lost 2, with 11 bases in between. In nucleotides, the CDR3 is TGTGCCAGCAGCTTCCAGGGTCTGGGCAATCAGCCCCAGCATTTT. Protein: CASSFQGLGNQPQHF. The full variable domain, completed using reference TRBV13 and TRBJ1-5, is AAGVIQSPRHLIKEKRETATLKCYPIPRHDTVYWYQQGPGQDPQFLISFYEKMQSDKGSIPDRFSAQQFSDYHSELNMSSLELGDSALYFCASSFQGLGNQPQHFGDGTRLSIL.

This sequence joins TRBV2 and TRBJ2-7; D is unclear. Trimming took off 8 bases at V and 2 bases at J, with 10 bases between the two ends. This CDR3 is built from 12 residues. Germline V lookup: CDR1 SNHLY, CDR2 FYNNEI. The CDR3 loop reads CASGSTAYEQYF. In DNA, the CDR3 is TGTGCCAGCGGCAGTACCGCCTACGAGCAGTACTTC. Filled out from reference TRBV2 and TRBJ2-7, the complete variable domain reads EPEVTQTPSHQVTQMGQEVILRCVPISNHLYFYWYRQILGQKVEFLVSFYNNEISEKSEIFDDQFSVERPDGSNFTLKIRSTKLEDSAMYFCASGSTAYEQYFGPGTRLTVT.

The chain has TRBV3-1 (or the pseudogene TRBV3-2) and TRBJ2-2; 8 positions agree with TRBD1. The CDR3 has 14 amino acids. CDR1 LGHDT and CDR2 YNNKEL come from the germline V gene (reference sequence). Losses at the gene ends were 4 bases for V and 6 bases for J; bases not matched to a gene: 4. This CDR3 is CASSPSQGAGELFF. DNA of the CDR3: TGTGCCAGCAGCCCCTCACAGGGGGCCGGGGAGCTGTTTTTT.

The chain links TRBV5-6 to TRBJ2-5; D unresolved. CDR3 length: 15 residues. CDR1 and CDR2 (germline): SGHDT, YYEEEE. V lost 3 bases and J lost 2, with 14 bases in between. The CDR3 region is CASSYRALKQETQYF. The CDR3 DNA reads TGTGCCAGCAGCTACCGCGCGCTGAAACAAGAGACCCAGTACTTC. Together with reference TRBV5-6 and TRBJ2-5, the CDR3 gives the full variable domain: DAGVTQSPTHLIKTRGQQVTLRCSPKSGHDTVSWYQQALGQGPQFIFQYYEEEERQRGNFPDRFSGHQFPNYSSELNVNALLLGDSALYLCASSYRALKQETQYFGPGTRLLVL.

V usage is TRBV24-1 and J usage is TRBJ2-7; TRBD1 matches at 9 bases. This CDR3 is built from 15 residues. Germline lookup yields CDR1 KGHDR and CDR2 SFDVKD. Trimming took 3 bases from V and 4 from J; bases not matched to a gene: 6. The chain's CDR3 is CATSDDGTGKYEQYF. CDR3 coding DNA: TGTGCCACCAGTGATGATGGGACAGGGAAGTACGAGCAGTACTTC.

This sequence joins TRBV7-8 and TRBJ1-2; the D gene is possibly TRBD1 (6 bases). V was trimmed by 5 bases and J by 4 bases, leaving 20 bases between them. This CDR3 is 16 amino acids long. The germline CDR1 and CDR2 sequences are SGHVS and FQNEAQ. The CDR3 spells CASSMTLPGTPYGYTF. CDR3 sequence (DNA): TGTGCCAGCAGCATGACCCTTCCCGGGACACCCTATGGCTACACCTTC.

This chain links TRBV7-7 with TRBJ2-5; 7 nucleotides agree with TRBD1. The germline V gene encodes CDR1 SSHAT and CDR2 FNYEAQ (reference sequence). V dropped 3 bases and J dropped 5; count of bases not matched to a gene: 9. The CDR3 covers 15 residues. The CDR3 sequence: CASSLAGGSMETQYF. CDR3 DNA sequence: TGTGCCAGCAGCTTGGCAGGGGGATCAATGGAGACCCAGTACTTC.

This chain joins TRBV19 and TRBJ2-2; perhaps TRBD1 as D (5 bases). This CDR3 has 15 residues. Germline V CDR1 and CDR2: LNHDA, SQIVND (reference sequence). V was pared by 2 bases and J by 2 bases, with 9 bases between. Here the CDR3 DNA reads TGTGCCAGTAGTATATGGACATCTAACACCGGGGAGCTGTTTTTT. Amino acids: CASSIWTSNTGELFF.

This chain uses TRBV3-1 (or the pseudogene TRBV3-2) with TRBJ1-1; D is perhaps TRBD1 (5 bases). This CDR3 is 16 amino acids long. Germline lookup yields CDR1 LGHDT and CDR2 YNNKEL (reference sequence). V was trimmed by 2 bases and J by 1 base, leaving 14 bases between them. The CDR3 is CASSQYGGRENTEAFF. The CDR3 nucleotides are TGTGCCAGCAGCCAATATGGGGGGAGGGAGAACACTGAAGCTTTCTTT.

This chain uses TRBV2 with TRBJ2-3; D may be TRBD2 (6 bases). With 6 bases removed from V and 2 bases from J, the gap between germline ends came to 9 bases. The germline V gene encodes CDR1 SNHLY and CDR2 FYNNEI. The CDR3 length is 13 residues. CDR3 amino acids: CASRREATDTQYF. CDR3 coding DNA: TGTGCCAGCAGGAGGGAGGCCACAGATACGCAGTATTTT.

This sequence joins TRBV19 and TRBJ1-6; TRBD1 matches at 8 bases. The CDR3 consists of 15 residues. Germline assignment: CDR1 LNHDA and CDR2 SQIVND (reference sequence). V lost 9 bases, J lost 5 bases, and 9 bases stayed unmatched. This chain's CDR3 is CASRQDRANNSPLHF. CDR3 DNA sequence: TGTGCCAGCCGACAGGACAGGGCTAATAATTCACCCCTCCACTTT.

The chain has TRBV29-1 and TRBJ1-5; D remains unclear. The CDR3 is 12 amino acids. V lost 1 base to trimming and J lost 3 bases, with 4 bases between them. CDR1 is SQVTM and CDR2 is ANQGSEA in the germline V gene. The CDR3 here is CSVEANNQPQHF. CDR3 nucleotide sequence: TGCAGCGTTGAAGCGAACAATCAGCCCCAGCATTTT.

The rearrangement joins TRBV9 to TRBJ2-2; D is perhaps TRBD1 (5 bases). CDR1 is SGDLS, CDR2 YYNGEE, per germline. The CDR3 is made up of 16 amino acids. The V end lost 0 bases, the J end lost 3 bases, and 12 bases lay between the germline ends. For the CDR3, the DNA is TGTGCCAGCAGCGTAGCCCAGGGTACCGACACCGGGGAGCTGTTTTTT. As protein: CASSVAQGTDTGELFF.